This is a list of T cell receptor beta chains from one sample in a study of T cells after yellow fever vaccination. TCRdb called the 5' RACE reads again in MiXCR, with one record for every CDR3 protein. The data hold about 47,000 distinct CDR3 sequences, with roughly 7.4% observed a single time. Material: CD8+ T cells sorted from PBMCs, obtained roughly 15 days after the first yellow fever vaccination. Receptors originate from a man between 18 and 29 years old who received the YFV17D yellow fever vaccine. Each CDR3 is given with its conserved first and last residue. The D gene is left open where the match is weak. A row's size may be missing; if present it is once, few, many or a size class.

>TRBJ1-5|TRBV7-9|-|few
CASSLASTGSNQPQHF
TGTGCCAGCAGCTTAGCGTCGACAGGTAGCAATCAGCCCCAGCATTTT
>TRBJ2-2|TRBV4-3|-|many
CASSHGGQGNTGELFF
TGCGCCAGCAGCCATGGGGGGCAGGGAAACACCGGGGAGCTGTTTTTT
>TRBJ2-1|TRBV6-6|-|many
CASSSSGEQFF
TGTGCCAGCAGTTCCTCGGGGGAGCAGTTCTTC
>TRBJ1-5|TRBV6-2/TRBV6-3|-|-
CASSPRPTNQPQHF
TGTGCCAGCAGTCCCCGGCCGACTAATCAGCCCCAGCATTTT
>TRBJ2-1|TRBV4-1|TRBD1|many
CASRKVYRGAYNEQFF
TGCGCCAGCAGAAAAGTGTACAGGGGAGCCTACAATGAGCAGTTCTTC
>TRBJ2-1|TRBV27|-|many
CASSLSRYNEQFF
TGTGCCAGCAGTTTAAGCAGATACAATGAGCAGTTCTTC
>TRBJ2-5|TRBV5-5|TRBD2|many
CASSLWLAGTETQYF
TGTGCCAGCAGCTTGTGGCTAGCGGGGACGGAGACCCAGTACTTC
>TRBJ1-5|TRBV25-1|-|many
CASSETNSWSNQPQHF
TGTGCCAGCAGTGAAACGAACAGTTGGAGCAATCAGCCCCAGCATTTT
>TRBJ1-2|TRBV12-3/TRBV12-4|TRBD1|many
CASSGGTGINYGYTF
TGTGCCAGCAGTGGGGGGACAGGGATCAACTATGGCTACACCTTC
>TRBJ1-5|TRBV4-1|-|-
CASSRRGGQPQHF
TGCGCCAGCAGCCGCCGAGGGGGGCAGCCCCAGCATTTT
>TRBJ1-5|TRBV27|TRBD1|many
CASSPTGRTGGEQPQHF
TGTGCCAGCAGTCCGACGGGAAGGACAGGGGGTGAACAGCCCCAGCATTTT
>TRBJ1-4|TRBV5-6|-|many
CASSLGTGSLNEKLFF
TGTGCCAGCAGCTTGGGTACGGGCAGCCTAAATGAAAAACTGTTTTTT
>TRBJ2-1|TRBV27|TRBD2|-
CASSPRAGAVLGEQFF
TGTGCCAGCAGTCCCCGAGCGGGGGCTGTTTTAGGTGAGCAGTTCTTC
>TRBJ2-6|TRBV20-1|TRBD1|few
CSAKRQGLFSGANVLTF
TGCAGTGCTAAACGACAGGGGCTATTTTCTGGGGCCAACGTCCTGACTTTC
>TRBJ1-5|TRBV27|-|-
CASSLGGTGNQPQHF
TGTGCCAGCAGTTTGGGGGGCACGGGCAATCAGCCCCAGCATTTT
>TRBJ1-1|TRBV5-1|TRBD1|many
CASRSGQGLSEAFF
TGCGCCAGCAGATCGGGACAGGGTTTATCTGAAGCTTTCTTT
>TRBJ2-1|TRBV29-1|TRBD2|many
CSVERGTSNEQFF
TGCAGCGTAGAACGCGGGACTAGCAATGAGCAGTTCTTC
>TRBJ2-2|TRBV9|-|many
CASSVEEDPNTGELFF
TGTGCCAGCAGCGTAGAGGAGGACCCGAACACCGGGGAGCTGTTTTTT
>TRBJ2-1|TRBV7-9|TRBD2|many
CASSPPTSGGNEQFF
TGTGCCAGCAGCCCCCCGACTAGCGGGGGCAATGAGCAGTTCTTC
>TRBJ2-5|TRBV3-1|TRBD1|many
CASSQSTRDRGWETQYF
TGTGCCAGCAGCCAATCGACGCGGGACAGGGGTTGGGAGACCCAGTACTTC
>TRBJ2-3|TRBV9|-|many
CASSMYSDTDTQYF
TGTGCCAGCAGCATGTATTCGGACACAGATACGCAGTATTTT
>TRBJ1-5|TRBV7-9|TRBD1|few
CASSQRDSYQPQHF
TGTGCCAGCAGCCAGCGGGACAGCTATCAGCCCCAGCATTTT
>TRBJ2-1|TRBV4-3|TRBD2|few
CASSQVGLAGVSYNEQFF
TGCGCCAGCAGCCAAGTAGGCCTAGCGGGGGTGTCCTACAATGAGCAGTTCTTC
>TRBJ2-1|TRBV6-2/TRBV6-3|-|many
CASSTLSLGPYNEQFF
TGTGCCAGCAGCACACTGTCTTTGGGCCCCTACAATGAGCAGTTCTTC
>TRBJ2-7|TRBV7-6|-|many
CASSLATSYEQYF
TGTGCCAGCAGCTTAGCCACCTCCTACGAGCAGTACTTC
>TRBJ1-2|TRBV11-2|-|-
CASSLGTPGNGYTF
TGTGCCAGCAGCTTAGGGACCCCCGGGAATGGCTACACCTTC
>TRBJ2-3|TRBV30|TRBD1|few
CAWTLGQGWTDTQYF
TGTGCCTGGACCCTCGGACAGGGATGGACAGATACGCAGTATTTT
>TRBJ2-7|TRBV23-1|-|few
CASSGFSYEQYF
TGCGCCAGCAGCGGGTTCTCCTACGAGCAGTACTTC
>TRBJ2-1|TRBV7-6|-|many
CASSATPGKPEQFF
TGTGCCAGCAGCGCTACACCCGGCAAGCCTGAGCAGTTCTTC
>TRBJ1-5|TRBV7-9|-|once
CASSPGFKQPQHF
TGTGCCAGCAGCCCGGGCTTCAAACAGCCCCAGCATTTT
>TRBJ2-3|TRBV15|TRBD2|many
CATSRDRRTSVLTDTQYF
TGTGCCACCAGCAGAGATCGCAGGACTAGCGTGTTAACAGATACGCAGTATTTT
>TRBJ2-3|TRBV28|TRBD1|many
CATLSGTASTDTQYF
TGTGCCACCCTATCCGGGACAGCGAGCACAGATACGCAGTATTTT
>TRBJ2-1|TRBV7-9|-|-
CARCWASPSYNEQFF
TGTGCCCGGTGCTGGGCTAGCCCGTCCTACAATGAGCAGTTCTTC
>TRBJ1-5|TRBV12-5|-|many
CASGSGDVLSNQPQHF
TGTGCTAGTGGTTCGGGGGACGTTCTTAGCAATCAGCCCCAGCATTTT
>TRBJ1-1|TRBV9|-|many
CASSVVPSGDTEAFF
TGTGCCAGCAGCGTAGTTCCCTCGGGGGACACTGAAGCTTTCTTT
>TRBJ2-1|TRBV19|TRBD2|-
CASSMRSGVQQFF
TGTGCCAGTAGTATGAGGAGCGGGGTTCAACAGTTCTTC
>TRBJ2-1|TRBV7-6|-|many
CASSGLGEYNEQFF
TGTGCCAGCAGCGGACTGGGGGAGTACAATGAGCAGTTCTTC